This T cell receptor (beta chain) originates from a study of T cell responses to AZD1222 COVID-19 vaccine. As for the study in general: Doses given second, at about 4 or about 12 weeks, were pooled. Study findings and constraints: Spike-wide vaccine-associated CD4 TCRs dominated at 160-218 and 743-854. Only after the peak T cell response were repertoires sampled. In the spike-specific TCR repertoire, nearly half reportedly target unmutated variant regions.

Per the germline V gene, CDR1 is WSHSY and CDR2 is SAAADI. Between the trimmed V and J ends, which lost 2 bases and 7 bases, there was a span of 14 bases. The CDR3 is made up of 14 amino acids. Libraries were prepared by immunoSEQ multiplex PCR; TCRdb keeps only in-frame clonotypes and omits some of them. The sample includes fewer than 200,000 clones, 90% to 95% of them seen just once. Regarding this clone: Its antigen is as yet unknown.

This TCR was recovered from an adult in good health. Sequencing was performed on peripheral blood, taken on day 0 of AZD1222 vaccination. V and J are TRBV10-2 and TRBJ1-2; D gene ambiguous. CDR3 in amino acids: CASSEVFTEGGYTF. CDR3 DNA sequence: TGCGCCAGCAGTGAGGTTTTTACGGAGGGTGGCTACACCTTC.